The rows below give T cell receptor beta chains drawn from one sample of a study of T cells in Graves' hyperthyroidism and ophthalmopathy. A single record per CDR3 protein comes from TCRdb applying MiXCR to the multiplex PCR reads. The sample has around 380,000 distinct CDR3 sequences, about 13% seen once; the top ten hold under 25%. Sequences were obtained from blood. These receptors all come from a man aged 25 to 45 with Graves' hyperthyroidism that later progressed to Graves' ophthalmopathy. The CDR3 runs from the conserved cysteine through the conserved F or W. Each record gives: D gene, V gene, J gene, clone size, CDR3 protein, CDR3 DNA. The D gene is left open where the match is weak. Some rows mark clone size as missing; the rest say once, few, many or name a class of expanded clone.

D gene: .
V gene: TRBV11-3
J gene: TRBJ1-1
clone size: many
CDR3 protein: CASSAYKNTEAFF
CDR3 DNA: TGTGCCAGCAGCGCATACAAGAACACTGAAGCTTTCTTT

D gene: TRBD2
V gene: TRBV5-1
J gene: TRBJ2-4
clone size: once
CDR3 protein: CASSPGGLGSAKNIQYF
CDR3 DNA: TGCGCCAGCAGCCCCGGGGGGTTGGGATCGGCCAAAAACATTCAGTACTTC

D gene: .
V gene: TRBV6-1
J gene: TRBJ2-2
clone size: once
CDR3 protein: CASMTPNTGELFF
CDR3 DNA: TGTGCCAGCATGACTCCTAACACCGGGGAGCTGTTTTTT

D gene: TRBD2
V gene: TRBV27
J gene: TRBJ2-3
clone size: .
CDR3 protein: CASTPRLAGGPSRDTQYF
CDR3 DNA: TGTGCCAGCACCCCTAGGCTAGCGGGGGGGCCATCCCGAGATACGCAGTATTTT

D gene: TRBD2
V gene: TRBV4-1
J gene: TRBJ2-5
clone size: .
CDR3 protein: CASSQRLAGGPMGETQYF
CDR3 DNA: TGCGCCAGCAGCCAACGACTAGCGGGGGGGCCAATGGGAGAGACCCAGTACTTC

D gene: TRBD1
V gene: TRBV6-1
J gene: TRBJ1-2
clone size: many
CDR3 protein: CASSEARTGDYYGYTF
CDR3 DNA: TGTGCCAGCAGTGAAGCTCGGACAGGAGATTACTATGGCTACACCTTC

D gene: TRBD2
V gene: TRBV20-1
J gene: TRBJ2-5
clone size: many
CDR3 protein: CSARVGTSWQETQYF
CDR3 DNA: TGCAGTGCTAGAGTTGGGACTAGCTGGCAAGAGACCCAGTACTTC

D gene: .
V gene: TRBV6-5
J gene: TRBJ2-3
clone size: .
CDR3 protein: CASSYPRRGNTDTQYF
CDR3 DNA: TGTGCCAGCAGTTACCCCCGGAGGGGGAACACAGATACGCAGTATTTT

D gene: .
V gene: TRBV20-1
J gene: TRBJ1-6
clone size: .
CDR3 protein: CSAGTFITGGGSPLHF
CDR3 DNA: TGCAGTGCGGGGACTTTTATCACCGGGGGGGGATCACCCCTCCACTTT

D gene: .
V gene: TRBV12-3/TRBV12-4
J gene: TRBJ2-7
clone size: .
CDR3 protein: CASTLGGGPEQYF
CDR3 DNA: TGTGCCAGCACCCTGGGGGGGGGGCCCGAGCAGTACTTC

D gene: TRBD1
V gene: TRBV11-2
J gene: TRBJ1-2
clone size: many
CDR3 protein: CASSLARDRYYGYTF
CDR3 DNA: TGTGCCAGCAGTCTAGCCCGGGACAGATACTATGGCTACACCTTC

D gene: TRBD1
V gene: TRBV24-1
J gene: TRBJ1-1
clone size: many
CDR3 protein: CATSDRGTGGTEAFF
CDR3 DNA: TGTGCCACCAGTGACCGAGGGACAGGGGGGACTGAAGCTTTCTTT

D gene: TRBD2
V gene: TRBV9
J gene: TRBJ2-3
clone size: .
CDR3 protein: CASSGMAGGTDTQYF
CDR3 DNA: TGTGCCAGCAGCGGGATGGCGGGGGGGACAGATACGCAGTATTTT

D gene: .
V gene: TRBV2
J gene: TRBJ2-6
clone size: .
CDR3 protein: CASTRGAGANVLTF
CDR3 DNA: TGTGCCAGCACGAGGGGCGCTGGGGCCAACGTCCTGACTTTC

D gene: TRBD1
V gene: TRBV29-1
J gene: TRBJ2-2
clone size: few
CDR3 protein: CSAGDGTGYTGELFF
CDR3 DNA: TGCAGCGCCGGGGATGGGACAGGGTACACCGGGGAGCTGTTTTTT

D gene: TRBD2
V gene: TRBV6-1
J gene: TRBJ2-5
clone size: few
CDR3 protein: CASSIGLARTQETQYF
CDR3 DNA: TGTGCCAGCAGTATCGGACTAGCGCGGACCCAAGAGACCCAGTACTTC

D gene: .
V gene: TRBV3-1
J gene: TRBJ1-1
clone size: many
CDR3 protein: CASSQVLQGGEAFF
CDR3 DNA: TGTGCCAGCAGCCAAGTTCTACAGGGCGGCGAAGCTTTCTTT

D gene: .
V gene: TRBV20-1
J gene: TRBJ1-6
clone size: many
CDR3 protein: CSARDLRGLSSPLHF
CDR3 DNA: TGCAGTGCTAGAGATCTACGGGGACTGTCTTCACCCCTCCACTTT

D gene: TRBD1
V gene: TRBV14
J gene: TRBJ1-1
clone size: few
CDR3 protein: CASSQDQFYGQGDFF
CDR3 DNA: TGTGCCAGCAGCCAAGATCAGTTCTACGGACAGGGGGATTTCTTT

D gene: .
V gene: TRBV4-1
J gene: TRBJ2-7
clone size: .
CDR3 protein: CASSRRLQAPYEQYF
CDR3 DNA: TGCGCCAGCAGTCGCCGGCTGCAGGCCCCCTACGAGCAGTACTTC

D gene: .
V gene: TRBV28
J gene: TRBJ1-2
clone size: .
CDR3 protein: CASRVGGQAGYTF
CDR3 DNA: TGTGCCAGCAGGGTGGGGGGGCAGGCTGGCTACACCTTC

D gene: .
V gene: TRBV30
J gene: TRBJ2-2
clone size: few
CDR3 protein: CAWRRGPGELFF
CDR3 DNA: TGTGCCTGGAGGCGGGGGCCCGGGGAGCTGTTTTTT

D gene: .
V gene: TRBV11-2
J gene: TRBJ2-4
clone size: few
CDR3 protein: CASSPSWGKNIQYF
CDR3 DNA: TGTGCCAGCAGCCCTTCATGGGGCAAAAACATTCAGTACTTC

D gene: .
V gene: TRBV4-1
J gene: TRBJ1-3
clone size: few
CDR3 protein: CASSQDHVSGNTIYF
CDR3 DNA: TGCGCCAGCAGCCAAGATCACGTCTCTGGAAACACCATATATTTT

D gene: .
V gene: TRBV6-6
J gene: TRBJ2-3
clone size: many
CDR3 protein: CASSYSSESTDTQYF
CDR3 DNA: TGTGCCAGCAGTTACTCCTCGGAGTCCACAGATACGCAGTATTTT

D gene: .
V gene: TRBV24-1
J gene: TRBJ1-5
clone size: .
CDR3 protein: CATSGDKSNQPQHF
CDR3 DNA: TGTGCCACCAGTGGCGACAAGAGCAATCAGCCCCAGCATTTT

D gene: .
V gene: TRBV5-5
J gene: TRBJ2-7
clone size: few
CDR3 protein: CASSLKWGESSYEQYF
CDR3 DNA: TGTGCCAGCAGCTTGAAATGGGGCGAAAGCTCCTACGAGCAGTACTTC

D gene: TRBD1
V gene: TRBV13
J gene: TRBJ2-7
clone size: .
CDR3 protein: CASSPWTGYNEQYF
CDR3 DNA: TGTGCCAGCAGCCCCTGGACAGGCTACAATGAGCAGTACTTC

D gene: TRBD1
V gene: TRBV9
J gene: TRBJ1-4
clone size: once
CDR3 protein: CASSGRTGWTNEKLFF
CDR3 DNA: TGTGCCAGCAGCGGGCGGACAGGCTGGACTAATGAAAAACTGTTTTTT